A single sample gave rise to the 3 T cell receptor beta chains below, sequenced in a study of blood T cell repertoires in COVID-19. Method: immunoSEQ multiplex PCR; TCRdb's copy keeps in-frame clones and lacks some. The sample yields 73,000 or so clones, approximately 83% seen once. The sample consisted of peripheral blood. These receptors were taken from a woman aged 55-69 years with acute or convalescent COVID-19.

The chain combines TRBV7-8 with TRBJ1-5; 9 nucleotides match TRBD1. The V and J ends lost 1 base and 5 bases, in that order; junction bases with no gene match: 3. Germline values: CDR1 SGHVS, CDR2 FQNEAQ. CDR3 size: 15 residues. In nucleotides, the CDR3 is TGTGCCAGCAGCTTAGGACAGGGGGAACATCAGCCCCAGCATTTT. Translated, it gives CASSLGQGEHQPQHF.

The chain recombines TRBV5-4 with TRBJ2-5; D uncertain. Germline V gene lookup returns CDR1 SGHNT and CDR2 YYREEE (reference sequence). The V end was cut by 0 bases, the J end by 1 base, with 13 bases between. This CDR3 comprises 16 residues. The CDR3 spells CASSLAITSIQETQYF. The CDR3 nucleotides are TGTGCCAGCAGCTTGGCCATCACTTCGATCCAAGAGACCCAGTACTTC.

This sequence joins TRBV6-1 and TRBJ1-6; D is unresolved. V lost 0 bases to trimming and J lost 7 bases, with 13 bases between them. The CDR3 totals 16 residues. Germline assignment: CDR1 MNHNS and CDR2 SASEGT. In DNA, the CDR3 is TGTGCCAGCAGTGAAGCGCGGCGGCAGCTGAATTCACCCCTCCACTTT. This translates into CASSEARRQLNSPLHF.